This entry is about one T cell receptor beta chain. The CDR3 sequence is 14 residues long. Germline loops: CDR1 WSHSY, CDR2 SAAADI. Between the trimmed V and J ends, which lost 7 bases and 4 bases, there was a span of 14 bases. Using its own MiXCR run on the RT-PCR reads, TCRdb lists one record per CDR3 protein. The sample consists of more than 600,000 distinct CDR3 sequences, 13% to 15% of them appearing once. This chain connects TRBV10-2 to TRBJ1-5; possible D gene TRBD1, 6 bases. The source of this sequence is a female donor in good health, serving as a healthy control. The sequenced sample consisted of memory CD4+ T cells from blood. CDR3 sequence: CASTRTALNQPQHF. DNA of the CDR3: TGCGCCAGCACCCGGACAGCCCTAAATCAGCCCCAGCATTTT.